What follows are 16 T cell receptor beta chains derived from one specimen sequenced in a study of shared clonotypes between healthy human individuals. Selected positively for CCR7 and CD45RO-negative, naive CD8 cells excluded terminally differentiated effector memory CD45RA+ cells. Data came from immunoSEQ multiplex PCR; TCRdb stores just in-frame clones and leaves some out. This sample has under 600,000 clones, with roughly 98% found just once. What was sequenced was naive CD8+ T cells sorted from blood. These TCRs come from a man aged 25 to 40 in good health.

This chain joins TRBV10-3 and TRBJ2-7; D gene unclear. The CDR3 is 14 amino acids. V was clipped by 6 bases and J by 0 bases, with 12 bases between them. Germline V gene sequence: CDR1 ENHRY, CDR2 SYGVKD. CDR3 region: CAIRRIGSSYEQYF. CDR3 in DNA: TGTGCCATCAGACGTATAGGATCCTCCTACGAGCAGTACTTC.

This clone was found once. The CDR3 sequence is CASSGGPHNEQFF. In nucleotides, the CDR3 is TGTGCCAGCAGTGGGGGACCGCACAATGAGCAGTTCTTC. The genes are TRBV6-1 and TRBJ2-1; the D call may be TRBD1 or TRBD2 (5 bases each). The germline V gene has CDR1 MNHNS and CDR2 SASEGT. The CDR3 spans 13 residues. Trimming pared 4 bases from V and 5 bases from J, leaving 9 bases between.

The V and J genes are TRBV7-2 and TRBJ1-4; weak D call: TRBD1 (6 bases). V lost 2 bases and J 7 bases, leaving 17 bases between the germline ends. Germline V CDR1 and CDR2: SGHTA, FQGNSA. The CDR3 runs 16 residues. The CDR3, as DNA: TGTGCCAGCAGCTTACTTCCGGGGGCAAATAGTGAAAAACTGTTTTTT. Translated: CASSLLPGANSEKLFF.

As concerns this clone: This sample includes further DNA sequences coding for the same CDR3. The chain recombines TRBV7-6 with TRBJ2-7; no definite D call. The CDR3 has 13 amino acids. Germline V gene sequence: CDR1 SGHVS, CDR2 FNYEAQ. V was pared by 5 bases and J by 1 base, with 9 bases between. The CDR3 nucleotides read TGTGCCAGCAGCCCGCAGGATTCCTACGAGCAGTACTTC. Its protein is CASSPQDSYEQYF.

This clone came up once. V and J are TRBV30 and TRBJ2-5, with unresolved D. CDR1 is GTSNPN and CDR2 is SVGIG in the germline V gene (reference sequence). This CDR3 is 13 amino acids long. The ends were cut back, 4 bases at V and 3 bases at J, with 12 bases in the middle. CDR3 loop: CAWTPGVEETQYF. Here the CDR3 DNA reads TGTGCCTGGACCCCCGGAGTGGAAGAGACCCAGTACTTC.

This clone came up a few times. V usage is TRBV5-1 and J usage is TRBJ2-5; D ambiguous. Germline loops: CDR1 SGHRS, CDR2 YFSETQ. The V and J ends lost 4 bases and 5 bases respectively, with 27 bases between them. There are 18 residues in the CDR3. The CDR3: CASSDPIDSRSLGETQYF. CDR3 nucleotide sequence: TGCGCCAGCAGCGACCCGATTGATAGCAGAAGTCTGGGCGAGACCCAGTACTTC.

This chain connects TRBV15 to TRBJ1-4, with D possibly TRBD1 on 5 matching bases. V lost 3 bases and J 6 bases, leaving 14 bases between the germline ends. The CDR3 extends over 15 amino acids. Germline V gene sequence: CDR1 LNHNV, CDR2 YYDKDF (reference sequence). CDR3 region: CATSSSGYSYEKLFF. CDR3 DNA: TGTGCCACCAGCAGTTCAGGGTATTCTTATGAAAAACTGTTTTTT.

The chain joins TRBV12-5 to TRBJ1-2; D remains ambiguous. The CDR3 runs to 12 residues. From germline, CDR1 is LGHNT and CDR2 FRNRAP. The germline V and J ends were trimmed by 1 base and 3 bases, with 3 bases remaining between them. DNA for the CDR3: TGTGCTAGTGGTTTGGCGGACTATGGCTACACCTTC. Encoded protein: CASGLADYGYTF.

This clone was picked up one time. The rearrangement uses TRBV9 and TRBJ2-2; 8 bases fit TRBD2. CDR3 length: 15 residues. J gave up 4 bases and V 3 bases, and 5 bases lay outside the gene matches. Germline-derived CDR1 and CDR2 are SGDLS and YYNGEE. The CDR3 region has the DNA TGTGCCAGCAGCGCCGGGACTAGGTCCACCGGGGAGCTGTTTTTT. Amino acid sequence: CASSAGTRSTGELFF.

The rearrangement joins TRBV28 to TRBJ1-5; TRBD1 is a possible D gene (5 bases). V was trimmed by 3 bases and J by 0 bases, leaving 9 bases between them. Germline values: CDR1 MDHEN, CDR2 SYDVKM. The CDR3 totals 15 residues. CDR3 residues: CASSLGQHSNQPQHF. As DNA, the CDR3 is TGTGCCAGCAGTTTGGGGCAGCATAGCAATCAGCCCCAGCATTTT.

The chain has TRBV6-4 and TRBJ2-2; D assignment may be TRBD1 or TRBD2 (5 bases each). The germline V and J ends were trimmed by 7 bases and 1 base, with 16 bases remaining between them. Per the germline V gene, CDR1 is MRHNA and CDR2 is SNTAGT. This CDR3 is 16 amino acids long. CDR3 in DNA: TGTGCCAGCAAAGGGGCCTGGGACGGGAACACCGGGGAGCTGTTTTTT. Translation gives CASKGAWDGNTGELFF.

The chain is built from TRBV5-5 and TRBJ2-7; 10 positions match TRBD1. The V segment lost 0 bases and the J segment 7 bases; nucleotides outside the gene matches: 13. The CDR3 spans 17 residues. In germline, CDR1 is SGHKS, CDR2 YYEKEE (reference sequence). The CDR3 nucleotides read TGTGCCAGCAGCTTGGAAGACAGGGGGCGCCCCCCCTGGGAGCAGTACTTC. Its protein product is CASSLEDRGRPPWEQYF. The full variable domain, rest sourced from reference TRBV5-5 and TRBJ2-7, is DAGVTQSPTHLIKTRGQQVTLRCSPISGHKSVSWYQQVLGQGPQFIFQYYEKEERGRGNFPDRFSARQFPNYSSELNVNALLLGDSALYLCASSLEDRGRPPWEQYFGPGTRLTVT.

This clone was found once. DNA for the CDR3: TGTGCCAGCAGCTTAGCTTGGAGGGGAGCTGGAGTAAACGAGCAGTACTTC. It specifies CASSLAWRGAGVNEQYF. The chain combines TRBV7-9 with TRBJ2-7, with D possibly TRBD2 on 6 matching bases. Looked up from germline, CDR1 is SEHNR and CDR2 is FQNEAQ (reference sequence). The ends were cut back, 0 bases at V and 5 bases at J, with 20 bases in the middle. This CDR3 is built from 17 residues.

The chain is built from TRBV9 and TRBJ2-1; D may be TRBD2 (5 bases). V gave up 0 bases and J gave up 8 bases, with 12 bases separating them. From germline, CDR1 is SGDLS and CDR2 YYNGEE. The CDR3 is 14 amino acids. The CDR3 DNA is TGTGCCAGCAGCGTAGATGGTAGCGAAGATGAGCAGTTCTTC. The encoded protein is CASSVDGSEDEQFF.

The gene calls are TRBV27 and TRBJ2-7; D not certain. CDR1 is MNHEY, CDR2 SMNVEV, per germline (reference sequence). V lost 2 bases and J 4 bases, leaving 12 bases between the germline ends. The CDR3 spans 14 residues. CDR3 DNA: TGTGCCAGCAGTTTACGACGCCTGGGATACGAGCAGTACTTC. This sequence encodes CASSLRRLGYEQYF.

This chain connects TRBV4-3 to TRBJ2-3; 9 bases match TRBD2. The CDR3 has 15 amino acids. Per the germline V gene, CDR1 is LGHNA and CDR2 is YSLEER. Trimming removed 3 bases from V and 5 bases from J; junction bases left unmatched: 6. CDR3 in DNA: TGCGCCAGCAGCCACCCGACTAGCGGTATAGATACGCAGTATTTT. It codes for CASSHPTSGIDTQYF.